Listed below are T cell receptor beta chains from one sample, sequenced in a study of blood T cell repertoires in COVID-19. Assay used: immunoSEQ multiplex PCR; TCRdb lists only in-frame clones, some missing. The table records around 95,000 clones, 80% to 90% of them present only once. Input material: peripheral blood. These receptors came from a human donor in a cohort sampled during active COVID-19. Both conserved end residues are part of each CDR3. D genes are given only for firm matches. Clone size is not always given. Where it is, it says once, few, many or a class for expanded clones.

J: TRBJ2-7
size: once
V: TRBV6-6
D: .
DNA: TGTGCCAGCAGGCGGGGGCGTCCTTCCTACGAGCAGTACTTC
CDR3: CASRRGRPSYEQYF

J: TRBJ2-3
size: .
V: TRBV5-6
D: TRBD1
DNA: TGTGCCAGCAGCCGACAGGGGAACACAGATACGCAGTATTTT
CDR3: CASSRQGNTDTQYF

J: TRBJ2-1
size: .
V: TRBV7-8
D: .
DNA: TGTGCCAGCAGCTTAGCGGGCCAACCCAATGAGCAGTTCTTC
CDR3: CASSLAGQPNEQFF

J: TRBJ2-7
size: once
V: TRBV30
D: TRBD1
DNA: TGTGCCTGGACCCCACCCCGGACAGGGGCCTACGAGCAGTACTTC
CDR3: CAWTPPRTGAYEQYF

J: TRBJ1-4
size: .
V: TRBV5-5
D: .
DNA: TGTGCCAGCAGCTTGGGATCGGTTAATGAAAAACTGTTTTTT
CDR3: CASSLGSVNEKLFF

J: TRBJ2-3
size: .
V: TRBV29-1
D: .
DNA: TGCAGCTCCCCCGGGGCAGATACGCAGTATTTT
CDR3: CSSPGADTQYF

J: TRBJ2-7
size: .
V: TRBV10-1
D: .
DNA: TGCGCCAGCAGTCCCTACAGACCAACAGGGACAACCTGGGGGGAGCAGTACTTC
CDR3: CASSPYRPTGTTWGEQYF

J: TRBJ1-4
size: .
V: TRBV7-2
D: TRBD1
DNA: TGTGCCAGCAGCCCGCAGGGGGGAGCTAATGAAAAACTGTTTTTT
CDR3: CASSPQGGANEKLFF

J: TRBJ2-1
size: .
V: TRBV11-2
D: TRBD2
DNA: TGTGCCAGCAGCTCCCGTCCTCCGGGACTAGCATCCTACAATGAGCAGTTCTTC
CDR3: CASSSRPPGLASYNEQFF

J: TRBJ2-3
size: .
V: TRBV7-9
D: .
DNA: TGTGCCAGCAGCTTCGGTTCAGATACGCAGTATTTT
CDR3: CASSFGSDTQYF

J: TRBJ2-3
size: few
V: TRBV14
D: .
DNA: TGTGCCAGCAGCCTTTATCGGGATACGCAGTATTTT
CDR3: CASSLYRDTQYF

J: TRBJ2-1
size: .
V: TRBV5-4
D: .
DNA: TGTGCCAGCAGACAGATCGGTTCCTACAATGAGCAGTTCTTC
CDR3: CASRQIGSYNEQFF

J: TRBJ2-4
size: .
V: TRBV7-9
D: .
DNA: TGTGCCAGCAGTTTCAGAAACATTCAGTACTTC
CDR3: CASSFRNIQYF

J: TRBJ1-5
size: .
V: TRBV18
D: TRBD1
DNA: TGTGCCAGCTCACCGAGGGGACAGCTCAATCAGCCCCAGCATTTT
CDR3: CASSPRGQLNQPQHF

J: TRBJ2-1
size: .
V: TRBV5-1
D: TRBD2
DNA: TGCGCCAGCAGCGCCCGACTAGCGGTGGAAAATGAGCAGTTCTTC
CDR3: CASSARLAVENEQFF

J: TRBJ2-3
size: .
V: TRBV7-9
D: .
DNA: TGTGCCAGCAGCTTAGGTGCGGGAACCACAGATACGCAGTATTTT
CDR3: CASSLGAGTTDTQYF

J: TRBJ1-1
size: .
V: TRBV7-2
D: .
DNA: TGTGCCAGCAGCCTCCTCGCGGGGGGGGGAACTGAAGCTTTCTTT
CDR3: CASSLLAGGGTEAFF

J: TRBJ2-7
size: .
V: TRBV19
D: .
DNA: TGTGCCAGTAGTATAGGGACAGCCTACGAGCAGTACTTC
CDR3: CASSIGTAYEQYF

J: TRBJ2-7
size: .
V: TRBV19
D: TRBD1
DNA: TGTGCCAGTAGTGGTAACAGGGGAAAAGGCTACGAGCAGTACTTC
CDR3: CASSGNRGKGYEQYF

J: TRBJ2-7
size: .
V: TRBV5-1
D: .
DNA: TGCGCCAGCAGCTTGGCCGGGCAGGGATGGGGCGAGCAGTACTTC
CDR3: CASSLAGQGWGEQYF

J: TRBJ2-7
size: .
V: TRBV18
D: TRBD1
DNA: TGTGCCAGCTCACTTCGCCGGCTGGGACAGGGTGGGTACGAGCAGTACTTC
CDR3: CASSLRRLGQGGYEQYF

J: TRBJ2-3
size: .
V: TRBV2
D: TRBD1
DNA: TGTGCCAGCAGTGAAGACAGGGGGGCAGATACGCAGTATTTT
CDR3: CASSEDRGADTQYF

J: TRBJ2-1
size: .
V: TRBV6-5
D: .
DNA: TGTGCCAGCAGTTACGGCAGGGGTAATCAGTACAATGAGCAGTTCTTC
CDR3: CASSYGRGNQYNEQFF

J: TRBJ1-2
size: .
V: TRBV29-1
D: .
DNA: TGCAGCGTTGACGAGAAGCACTACACCTTC
CDR3: CSVDEKHYTF

J: TRBJ2-3
size: .
V: TRBV4-1
D: TRBD2
DNA: TGCGCCAGCAGCCAAGCGAGCGGGGGCACAGATACGCAGTATTTT
CDR3: CASSQASGGTDTQYF

J: TRBJ1-5
size: .
V: TRBV6-6
D: TRBD1
DNA: TGTGCCAGCAGCCGAAGATTGGACAGGAGAATCTATAGCAATCAGCCCCAGCATTTT
CDR3: CASSRRLDRRIYSNQPQHF

J: TRBJ2-7
size: .
V: TRBV11-2
D: TRBD2
DNA: TGTGCCAGCAGCTTAGATCAGGTAGCGGGGCAGTACTTC
CDR3: CASSLDQVAGQYF

J: TRBJ2-1
size: .
V: TRBV12-5
D: TRBD1
DNA: TGTGCTAGTGGTTTGGTGGGGGACAGGTCCTACAATGAGCAGTTCTTC
CDR3: CASGLVGDRSYNEQFF

J: TRBJ1-1
size: few
V: TRBV9
D: .
DNA: TGTGCCAGCAGCGTCGGGTTGTCGGACACTGAAGCTTTCTTT
CDR3: CASSVGLSDTEAFF

J: TRBJ2-1
size: .
V: TRBV6-6
D: TRBD1
DNA: TGTGCCAGCAGGACAGGGGGCGGGGTGAATGAGCAGTTCTTC
CDR3: CASRTGGGVNEQFF

J: TRBJ1-5
size: .
V: TRBV28
D: TRBD1
DNA: TGTGCCAGCACCCTCGACAGGGTAGGGAATCAGCCCCAGCATTTT
CDR3: CASTLDRVGNQPQHF

J: TRBJ2-2
size: .
V: TRBV24-1
D: .
DNA: TGTGCCGCCCGCGGAGCCAACACCGGGGAGCTGTTTTTT
CDR3: CAARGANTGELFF

J: TRBJ2-1
size: .
V: TRBV5-1
D: TRBD2
DNA: TGCGCCAGCAGCTTGGACCTAGCGGGAGCTTACAATGAGCAGTTCTTC
CDR3: CASSLDLAGAYNEQFF

J: TRBJ2-3
size: .
V: TRBV5-4
D: .
DNA: TGTGCCAGCGCCTCTGGGCAGGGCCATTATAAATTCCCAGATACGCAGTATTTT
CDR3: CASASGQGHYKFPDTQYF

J: TRBJ1-1
size: .
V: TRBV6-5
D: .
DNA: TGTGCCAGCAGTCCTGTATTGAACACTGAAGCTTTCTTT
CDR3: CASSPVLNTEAFF

J: TRBJ2-2
size: .
V: TRBV14
D: .
DNA: TGTGCCAGCAGCCAAGGTCTTTCAGGAACCGGGGAGCTGTTTTTT
CDR3: CASSQGLSGTGELFF

J: TRBJ2-7
size: .
V: TRBV25-1
D: .
DNA: TGTGCCAGCAGTGATCCACAGGGTGGGGAGCAGTACTTC
CDR3: CASSDPQGGEQYF

J: TRBJ2-7
size: .
V: TRBV7-9
D: .
DNA: TGTGCCAGCAGCTTAGAGTCAGGGACAACCTACGAGCAGTACTTC
CDR3: CASSLESGTTYEQYF

J: TRBJ2-7
size: few
V: TRBV10-3
D: TRBD2
DNA: TGTGCCATCAGTGAGTCGCGGGAGGGGGGCTACGAGCAGTACTTC
CDR3: CAISESREGGYEQYF

J: TRBJ2-7
size: .
V: TRBV5-4
D: TRBD2
DNA: TGTGCCAGCAGCTCCGCAGCGGGAGGTTACGAGCAGTACTTC
CDR3: CASSSAAGGYEQYF

J: TRBJ1-1
size: .
V: TRBV3-1/TRBV3-2
D: .
DNA: TGTGCCAGCAGCCACCGGACACCGAACACTGAAGCTTTCTTT
CDR3: CASSHRTPNTEAFF

J: TRBJ1-1
size: few
V: TRBV3-1/TRBV3-2
D: TRBD1
DNA: TGTGCCAGCAGCCCCCGACAGGGTTTTGCTGAAGCTTTCTTT
CDR3: CASSPRQGFAEAFF

J: TRBJ2-7
size: .
V: TRBV30
D: TRBD1
DNA: TGTGCCTGGAGGTTAAGAGACAGGGGGGAGTACGAGCAGTACTTC
CDR3: CAWRLRDRGEYEQYF

J: TRBJ2-3
size: once
V: TRBV7-9
D: TRBD1
DNA: TGTGCCAGCAGCCCAAGAACCGGGACAGGGTTAGAAGATACGCAGTATTTT
CDR3: CASSPRTGTGLEDTQYF

J: TRBJ1-3
size: .
V: TRBV6-5
D: .
DNA: TGTGCCAGTGCGGAGGCTCCGGTCGGAAACACCATATATTTT
CDR3: CASAEAPVGNTIYF

J: TRBJ1-6
size: .
V: TRBV6-1
D: .
DNA: TGTGCCAGCAGTGAAGCTCTTAAATCACCCCTCCACTTT
CDR3: CASSEALKSPLHF

J: TRBJ2-7
size: .
V: TRBV5-4
D: .
DNA: TGTGCCAGCAGCTTGTTGACAGGATTTTTCCCTGACGAGCAGTACTTC
CDR3: CASSLLTGFFPDEQYF

J: TRBJ2-2
size: .
V: TRBV3-1/TRBV3-2
D: .
DNA: TGTGCCAGCACTTCCGGGGTCCTCCCAACCGGGGAGCTGTTTTTT
CDR3: CASTSGVLPTGELFF

J: TRBJ1-1
size: .
V: TRBV27
D: TRBD1
DNA: TGTGCCAGCAGTCAGGGGGCGAAGACTGAAGCTTTCTTT
CDR3: CASSQGAKTEAFF

J: TRBJ1-6
size: .
V: TRBV12-3/TRBV12-4
D: TRBD1
DNA: TGTGCCAGCAGTTTAGACACCGGACAGGGCCTCCACTTT
CDR3: CASSLDTGQGLHF

J: TRBJ2-7
size: .
V: TRBV6-5
D: TRBD1
DNA: TGTGCCAGCAGACCGCCCGGACAGGCCTACGAGCAGTACTTC
CDR3: CASRPPGQAYEQYF

J: TRBJ2-1
size: .
V: TRBV6-5
D: TRBD2
DNA: TGTGCCAGCAGCCCGGGACTAGGCTCAATAGGTGAGCAGTTCTTC
CDR3: CASSPGLGSIGEQFF

J: TRBJ2-3
size: .
V: TRBV10-2
D: TRBD2
DNA: TGCGCCAGCAGTGGGACTAGCAGACACAGCACAGATACGCAGTATTTT
CDR3: CASSGTSRHSTDTQYF

J: TRBJ1-4
size: .
V: TRBV25-1
D: .
DNA: TGTGCCAGCAGCTTCTCCGGGAGCGAAAAACTGTTTTTT
CDR3: CASSFSGSEKLFF

J: TRBJ2-1
size: .
V: TRBV5-4
D: .
DNA: TGTGCCAGCATTGTCGCGGGGGACAAAGAATGGTTCTTC
CDR3: CASIVAGDKEWFF

J: TRBJ1-1
size: .
V: TRBV4-1
D: TRBD1
DNA: TGCGCCAGCAGCCATAACAGGGGGAGGACTGAAGCTTTCTTT
CDR3: CASSHNRGRTEAFF

J: TRBJ2-1
size: .
V: TRBV15
D: .
DNA: TGTGCCACCAGCAGAGGGGAGAAGAGCTCCTACAATGAGCAGTTCTTC
CDR3: CATSRGEKSSYNEQFF

J: TRBJ2-3
size: .
V: TRBV30
D: TRBD2
DNA: TGTGCCTGGAGGAGGAGCGGGAGGGGCACAGATACGCAGTATTTT
CDR3: CAWRRSGRGTDTQYF

J: TRBJ2-4
size: .
V: TRBV7-9
D: TRBD1
DNA: TGTGCCAGCAGCCAAAGGACAGGGGGCTACATTCAGTACTTC
CDR3: CASSQRTGGYIQYF

J: TRBJ2-7
size: .
V: TRBV28
D: .
DNA: TGTGCCAGCACCGAGACCTTAGCGGAGCAGTACTTC
CDR3: CASTETLAEQYF